A single TCR beta chain is shown here with its context. Germline V gene data show CDR1 as SNHLY and CDR2 as FYNNEI. The CDR3 length is 12 residues. Trimming removed 7 bases from V and 10 bases from J; junction bases left unmatched: 3. The sample belongs to a study of blood T cell repertoires in COVID-19. About the study: Material from acute and convalescent COVID-19 was sourced from the United States, Italy and Spain. Sources were T cells, B-cell-depleted T cells, or PBMCs; the material itself was cDNA or gDNA.

Original handling: Scientists estimated how many nucleated cells there were by amplifying reference gene primers. Measured with immunoSEQ multiplex PCR; TCRdb has only the in-frame clones, and not every one. V and J calls plus clone size are reproduced from that table; the DNA served to infer D and trimming. The sample shows over 250,000 clones, 87% of them seen only once. The V and J genes are TRBV2 and TRBJ1-6, with 8 bases that match TRBD1. The sample comprised peripheral blood. The receptor's source is a woman between 45 and 65 years old with acute or convalescent COVID-19. CDR3 sequence: CASTRTGSPLHF. CDR3 nucleotide sequence: TGTGCCAGCACCCGGACAGGGTCACCCCTCCACTTT.